This T cell receptor (beta chain) is drawn from a study of T cells in Graves' hyperthyroidism and ophthalmopathy. About the study: Peripheral blood was taken when the disease was first diagnosed, before any treatment began.

Stable Graves' hyperthyroidism meant no ophthalmopathy progression within 18 months. This clonotype was observed a few times. Trimming removed 5 bases at V and 0 bases at J, with 14 bases between. CDR1 is MNHNS and CDR2 is SASEGT in the germline V gene. The CDR3 has 16 amino acids. Authors of the study amplified TCR beta CDR3 regions from RNA transcripts. HTBI primers were employed in a first-round RT-PCR of the TCR CDR3. TCRdb reprocessed the multiplex PCR reads via MiXCR and lists one record per CDR3 protein. The sample holds a few hundred thousand distinct CDR3 sequences; roughly 15% are singletons and the top ten take more than 11%.

This chain uses TRBV6-1 with TRBJ1-3; tentative D call: TRBD1 (5 bases). The clonotype was recovered from a woman between 40 and 55 years old with Graves' hyperthyroidism. Source material: blood. The CDR3: CASSTPKTGSGNTIYF. CDR3 sequence (DNA): TGTGCCAGCAGTACCCCCAAAACAGGCTCTGGAAACACCATATATTTT.